The 28 T cell receptor beta chains below were found in one sample sequenced in a study of OX40 agonist ivuxolimab in advanced cancers. Method: immunoSEQ multiplex PCR; TCRdb's copy keeps in-frame clones and lacks some. The data show around 20,000 clones, approximately 86% seen once. Sequenced material: CD4+ or CD8+ T cells sorted from blood, taken in a trial of the OX40 agonist ivuxolimab. The source is an adult with an advanced solid tumor such as melanoma, head and neck, liver or kidney cancer.

This clone was detected only once. This rearrangement joins TRBV7-9 to TRBJ2-3; 8 positions match TRBD1. The trim removed 5 bases at V and 0 bases at J, leaving 7 bases unmatched. The CDR3 length is 16 residues. Germline CDR1 is SEHNR and CDR2 is FQNEAQ (reference sequence). The CDR3 DNA is TGTGCCAGCAGCATGACAGGGGCTGGTAGCACAGATACGCAGTATTTT. This encodes CASSMTGAGSTDTQYF.

V is TRBV29-1 and J is TRBJ1-5; D is undetermined. V was clipped by 6 bases and J by 8 bases, with 14 bases between them. In germline, CDR1 is SQVTM, CDR2 ANQGSEA. CDR3 length equals 12 residues. For the CDR3, the DNA is TGCAGCGTCAAGGACGGAGGGAAGCCCCAGCATTTT. It is translated as CSVKDGGKPQHF.

The chain recombines TRBV5-1 with TRBJ1-3; tentatively, D is TRBD1 (5 bases). V lost 3 bases to trimming and J lost 0 bases, with 13 bases between them. Germline assignment: CDR1 SGHRS and CDR2 YFSETQ. The CDR3 spans 16 residues. The CDR3 DNA follows: TGCGCCAGCAGCTCTGGCTGGGACGCCTCTGGAAACACCATATATTTT. Translated, it gives CASSSGWDASGNTIYF.

The chain links TRBV11-3 to TRBJ2-7; D may be TRBD1 (6 bases). The length of the CDR3 is 14 residues. The V end lost 5 bases, the J end lost 0 bases, and 11 bases lay between the germline ends. In germline, CDR1 is SGHNT, CDR2 YENEEA. The CDR3 sequence: CASSRGHSSYEQYF. CDR3 coding DNA: TGTGCCAGCAGCCGGGGACACAGCTCCTACGAGCAGTACTTC.

This clone showed up just once. The chain uses TRBV25-1 and TRBJ2-2, with D unresolved. Per the germline V gene, CDR1 is MGHDK and CDR2 is SYGVNS. V lost 1 base to trimming and J lost 7 bases, with 13 bases between them. The CDR3 extends over 15 amino acids. The CDR3 region is CASSELGPDLGELFF. The DNA for the CDR3 is TGTGCCAGCAGTGAATTGGGTCCTGACCTCGGGGAGCTGTTTTTT.

This clone occurred a few times. The genes are TRBV18 and TRBJ1-2; D gene ambiguous. Germline V gives CDR1 KGHSH, CDR2 LQKENI. Trimming shortened V by 2 bases and J by 4 bases, and 14 bases separated the two germline ends. The CDR3 runs 15 residues. The CDR3 DNA sequence: TGTGCCAGCTCACCATCCGGACGGGAGGGCTATGGCTACACCTTC. It encodes CASSPSGREGYGYTF.

This clone was counted only a few times. This chain uses TRBV5-5 with TRBJ1-6; D is perhaps TRBD1 (5 bases). Trimming pared 1 base from V and 8 bases from J, leaving 10 bases between. The CDR3 has 14 amino acids. Germline-derived CDR1 and CDR2 are SGHKS and YYEKEE (reference sequence). CDR3 protein: CASSLRQGDSPLHF. CDR3 in DNA: TGTGCCAGCAGCTTGCGGCAGGGAGATTCACCCCTCCACTTT.

CDR3 in DNA: TGCAGCGTGGGCGCCGGTGCCCTTGAGACCCAGTACTTC. Amino acid sequence: CSVGAGALETQYF. V gene TRBV29-1 combines with J gene TRBJ2-5; D not resolved. Germline CDR1 and CDR2: SQVTM and ANQGSEA. Between the trimmed V and J ends, which lost 6 bases and 5 bases, there was a span of 16 bases. The CDR3 consists of 13 residues.

The chain links TRBV4-3 to TRBJ2-6; no firm D call. Between the trimmed V and J ends, which lost 4 bases and 0 bases, there was a span of 16 bases. Germline values: CDR1 LGHNA, CDR2 YSLEER. The CDR3 loop spans 18 amino acids. The CDR3 region is CASSLRPTASSGANVLTF. CDR3 sequence (DNA): TGCGCCAGCAGCCTAAGGCCGACCGCAAGCTCTGGGGCCAACGTCCTGACTTTC.

CDR3 sequence: CASSPGRSSYEQYF. CDR3 DNA: TGTGCCAGCTCACCGGGCAGGAGCTCCTACGAGCAGTACTTC. This chain uses TRBV18 with TRBJ2-7, with D uncertain. Per germline, CDR1 KGHSH and CDR2 LQKENI. Trimming stripped 3 bases from V and 0 bases from J, with 9 bases between. This CDR3 region has 14 residues.

This chain joins TRBV11-3 and TRBJ2-1, with 9 bases that match TRBD2. The CDR3 has 15 amino acids. Germline values: CDR1 SGHNT, CDR2 YENEEA. Trimming at V came to 1 base and at J to 7 bases, leaving 5 bases not matched to a gene. The CDR3 loop is CASSLGLAGQNEQFF. As DNA, the CDR3 is TGTGCCAGCAGCTTAGGTCTAGCGGGACAGAATGAGCAGTTCTTC.

The chain couples TRBV5-1 to TRBJ1-2; TRBD1 aligns across 10 bases. This CDR3 is 13 amino acids long. Germline lookup yields CDR1 SGHRS and CDR2 YFSETQ. The trim removed 4 bases at V and 3 bases at J, leaving 0 bases unmatched. The CDR3 region is CASSGQGDYGYTF. The CDR3 nucleotides are TGCGCCAGCAGCGGACAGGGGGACTATGGCTACACCTTC.

V usage is TRBV9 and J usage is TRBJ2-6, with a possible D match to TRBD2 (5 bases). CDR1 and CDR2 (germline): SGDLS, YYNGEE. Trimming stripped 5 bases from V and 2 bases from J, with 8 bases between. The CDR3 spans 14 residues. The CDR3 sequence: CASRRETGANVLTF. CDR3 DNA sequence: TGTGCCAGCAGGAGGGAGACTGGGGCCAACGTCCTGACTTTC.

The rearrangement joins TRBV7-9 to TRBJ1-5, with D uncertain. Trimming shortened V by 1 base and J by 5 bases, and 9 bases separated the two germline ends. The CDR3 contains 14 residues. The germline gives CDR1 SEHNR, CDR2 FQNEAQ (reference sequence). The CDR3 DNA is TGTGCCAGCAGCTTAGGGCAGGATTATCAGCCCCAGCATTTT. Translated, it gives CASSLGQDYQPQHF. Drawing the rest from reference TRBV7-9 and TRBJ1-5, the complete variable domain is DTGVSQNPRHKITKRGQNVTFRCDPISEHNRLYWYRQTLGQGPEFLTYFQNEAQLEKSRLLSDRFSAERPKGSFSTLEIQRTEQGDSAMYLCASSLGQDYQPQHFGDGTRLSIL.

This clone occurred a few times. The chain joins TRBV10-3 to TRBJ2-3; 8 bases map to TRBD2. CDR1 is ENHRY and CDR2 is SYGVKD in the germline V gene. The J segment lost 2 bases and the V segment lost 4 bases, leaving 11 bases of the junction unmatched. The CDR3 runs to 17 residues. Here the CDR3 DNA reads TGTGCCATCAGTGTCCGGCGAGCGGGGGATTACACAGATACGCAGTATTTT. Amino acid sequence: CAISVRRAGDYTDTQYF.

The rearrangement links TRBV29-1 to TRBJ2-3; 7 positions agree with TRBD2. Unmatched junction bases numbered 7, after V lost 7 bases and J lost 6 bases. The CDR3 extends over 12 amino acids. In germline, CDR1 is SQVTM, CDR2 ANQGSEA. CDR3 nucleotide sequence: TGCAGCGCAAACCTCGGGGGGGATACGCAGTATTTT. As protein: CSANLGGDTQYF.

The chain links TRBV9 to TRBJ2-3; TRBD1 might be the D (6 bases). Germline V CDR1 and CDR2: SGDLS, YYNGEE. Trimming pared 0 bases from V and 9 bases from J, leaving 20 bases between. This CDR3 is 16 amino acids long. The CDR3 loop is CASSVGAPGHTSTQYF. As DNA, the CDR3 is TGTGCCAGCAGCGTAGGCGCTCCGGGACATACATCCACGCAGTATTTT.

The rearrangement links TRBV7-9 to TRBJ2-1; TRBD1 aligns across 10 bases. This CDR3 is 18 amino acids long. Germline trimming cut 5 bases from V and 5 bases from J; bases unmatched to any gene: 15. The V gene's germline CDR1 is SEHNR and CDR2 FQNEAQ (reference sequence). DNA for the CDR3: TGTGCCAGCAGCCCCCTCCATCCGGGACAGGGGCGAGACAATGAGCAGTTCTTC. It specifies CASSPLHPGQGRDNEQFF.

The chain carries TRBV12-5 and TRBJ2-3; 7 bases fit TRBD1. Trimming removed 3 bases from V and 3 bases from J; junction bases left unmatched: 3. CDR3 length: 14 residues. Germline CDR1 LGHNT, CDR2 FRNRAP. The CDR3 sequence is CASGFGTETDTQYF. DNA of the CDR3: TGTGCTAGTGGTTTCGGGACAGAGACAGATACGCAGTATTTT.

The chain links TRBV30 to TRBJ2-7, with D unclear. CDR3 length: 13 amino acids. Germline lookup yields CDR1 GTSNPN and CDR2 SVGIG (reference sequence). V lost 3 bases and J 7 bases, leaving 16 bases between the germline ends. The CDR3 spells CAWRLRTVGEQYF. The CDR3 bases are TGTGCCTGGAGATTACGGACGGTGGGGGAGCAGTACTTC.

The rearrangement links TRBV29-1 to TRBJ1-2; the match to TRBD1 covers 10 bases. V lost 6 bases, J lost 7 bases, and 5 bases stayed unmatched. Germline CDR1 and CDR2: SQVTM and ANQGSEA. CDR3 length: 12 amino acids. CDR3 in amino acids: CSVGTGARGYTF. The CDR3, as DNA: TGCAGCGTCGGGACAGGGGCGCGTGGCTACACCTTC.

This clone was picked up one time. The J gene is TRBJ1-2, the V gene TRBV20-1, with D unclear. The V end was cut by 6 bases, the J end by 5 bases, with 10 bases between. The CDR3 is 11 amino acids. From germline, CDR1 is DFQATT and CDR2 SNEGSKA (reference sequence). CDR3 bases: TGCAGTGCCACGTCCCTGTATGGCTACACCTTC. This sequence encodes CSATSLYGYTF.

The V call is TRBV6-5, the J call TRBJ2-1; D assignment may be TRBD1 or TRBD2 (5 bases each). Trimming stripped 0 bases from V and 3 bases from J, with 12 bases between. CDR1 is MNHEY and CDR2 is SVGAGI in the germline V gene. There are 16 residues in the CDR3. The CDR3 sequence is CASSYSRGTSYNEQFF. The CDR3 region has the DNA TGTGCCAGCAGTTACTCTAGGGGCACTAGCTACAATGAGCAGTTCTTC.

The genes are TRBV10-3 and TRBJ2-7, with a possible D match to TRBD2 (5 bases). V lost 3 bases, J lost 5 bases, and 17 bases lay in between. The V gene's germline CDR1 is ENHRY and CDR2 SYGVKD. The CDR3 runs 15 residues. The CDR3 DNA reads as TGTGCCATCAGTGAAGGAGAGGGAGAAACGAACGAGCAGTACTTC. This translates into CAISEGEGETNEQYF.

This chain uses TRBV28 with TRBJ2-2; TRBD2 matches 8 bases. Germline assignment: CDR1 MDHEN and CDR2 SYDVKM. The V segment lost 5 bases and the J segment 0 bases; nucleotides outside the gene matches: 5. This CDR3 spans 16 amino acids. In DNA, the CDR3 is TGTGCCAGCAGTCCTGCGGGGGGCCCGAACACCGGGGAGCTGTTTTTT. It yields the protein CASSPAGGPNTGELFF.

The rearrangement uses TRBV19 and TRBJ1-4, with no clear D. V lost 5 bases and J 8 bases, leaving 15 bases between the germline ends. Germline values: CDR1 LNHDA, CDR2 SQIVND (reference sequence). The CDR3 length is 14 residues. This CDR3 is CASSSPISEEKLFF. The CDR3 DNA is TGTGCCAGTAGTTCGCCGATTTCAGAGGAAAAACTGTTTTTT.

The chain is built from TRBV9 and TRBJ2-7; D gene ambiguous. The CDR3 has 15 amino acids. The V gene lost 1 base and the J gene lost 2 bases, with 13 bases spanning the gap. Germline V gene lookup returns CDR1 SGDLS and CDR2 YYNGEE. CDR3 sequence (DNA): TGTGCCAGCAGCGTACATTCAGGCCCTGCCTACGAGCAGTACTTC. Encoded protein: CASSVHSGPAYEQYF.

The chain has TRBV21-1 and TRBJ2-7. TRBV21-1 is termed a pseudogene. CDR3 length: 14 residues. The CDR3 here is CASSYFGFGYEQYF. The CDR3 DNA is TGTGCCAGCAGTTACTTCGGCTTTGGTTACGAGCAGTACTTC.